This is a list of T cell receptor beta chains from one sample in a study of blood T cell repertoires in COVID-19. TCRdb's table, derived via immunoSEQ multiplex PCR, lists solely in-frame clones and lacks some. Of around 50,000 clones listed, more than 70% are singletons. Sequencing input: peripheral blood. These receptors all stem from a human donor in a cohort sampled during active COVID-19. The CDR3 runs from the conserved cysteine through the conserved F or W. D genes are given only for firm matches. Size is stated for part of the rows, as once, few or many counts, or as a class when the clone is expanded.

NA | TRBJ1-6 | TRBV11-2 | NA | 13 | CASSATGSSPLHF | TGTGCCAGCAGCGCCACAGGGAGCTCACCCCTCCACTTT
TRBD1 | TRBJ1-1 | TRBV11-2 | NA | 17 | CASQLGTGEYMNTEAFF | TGTGCCAGCCAGCTGGGGACAGGGGAGTACATGAACACTGAAGCTTTCTTT
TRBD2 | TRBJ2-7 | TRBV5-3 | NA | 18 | CARIRGLAGEVTLYEQYF | TGTGCCAGAATCCGAGGACTAGCGGGAGAGGTCACCCTCTACGAGCAGTACTTC
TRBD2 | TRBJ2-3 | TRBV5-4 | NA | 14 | CASSGRGAQGSQYF | TGTGCCAGCAGCGGGAGGGGCGCCCAGGGTTCGCAGTATTTT
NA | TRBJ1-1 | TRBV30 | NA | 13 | CAWSVRGAGEAFF | TGTGCCTGGAGTGTAAGGGGTGCCGGTGAAGCTTTCTTT
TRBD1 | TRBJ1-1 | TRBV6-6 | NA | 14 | CASRTTGQDTEAFF | TGTGCCAGCAGGACAACGGGACAGGACACTGAAGCTTTCTTT
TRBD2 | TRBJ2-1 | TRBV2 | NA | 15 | CASSREAGGYNEQFF | TGTGCCAGCAGCCGCGAAGCGGGGGGTTACAATGAGCAGTTCTTC
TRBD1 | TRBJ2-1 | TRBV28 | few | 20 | CASSFNFGTGRRTGYNEQFF | TGTGCCAGCAGTTTTAACTTCGGGACAGGGCGGAGAACGGGCTACAATGAGCAGTTCTTC
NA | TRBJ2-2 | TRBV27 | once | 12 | CASSLLAGELFF | TGTGCCAGCAGTTTATTAGCCGGGGAGCTGTTTTTT
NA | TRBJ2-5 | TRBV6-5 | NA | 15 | CASRPIGRGQETQYF | TGTGCCAGCAGACCTATCGGACGGGGCCAAGAGACCCAGTACTTC
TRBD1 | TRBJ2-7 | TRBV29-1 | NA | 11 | CSGGQDYEQYF | TGCAGCGGGGGACAGGACTACGAGCAGTACTTC
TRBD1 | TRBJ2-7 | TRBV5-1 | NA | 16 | CASSWTGTVSSYEQYF | TGCGCCAGCAGCTGGACCGGGACAGTCAGCTCCTACGAGCAGTACTTC
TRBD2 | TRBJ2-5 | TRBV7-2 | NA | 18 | CASSARASGGPPWETQYF | TGTGCCAGCAGCGCCCGGGCTAGCGGGGGGCCGCCTTGGGAGACCCAGTACTTC
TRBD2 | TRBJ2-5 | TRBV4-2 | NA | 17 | CASSQGLAGGPGETQYF | TGTGCCAGCAGCCAAGGACTAGCGGGGGGGCCGGGGGAGACCCAGTACTTC
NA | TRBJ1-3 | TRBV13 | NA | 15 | CASSLGMRSGNTIYF | TGTGCCAGCAGCTTAGGGATGCGCTCTGGAAACACCATATATTTT
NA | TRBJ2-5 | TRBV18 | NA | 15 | CASSLLTEYQETQYF | TGTGCCAGCTCTCTACTGACAGAGTACCAAGAGACCCAGTACTTC
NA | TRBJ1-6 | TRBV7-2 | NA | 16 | CASSLAGSVINSPLHF | TGTGCCAGCAGCTTAGCTGGTTCGGTTATCAATTCACCCCTCCACTTT
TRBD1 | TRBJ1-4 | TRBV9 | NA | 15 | CASSVDVQGPAKLFF | TGTGCCAGCAGCGTAGATGTACAGGGGCCCGCAAAACTGTTTTTT
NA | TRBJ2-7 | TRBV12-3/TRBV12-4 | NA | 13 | CASSMTGTYEQYF | TGTGCCAGCAGCATGACGGGGACTTACGAGCAGTACTTC
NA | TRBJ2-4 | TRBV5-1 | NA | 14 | CASRLTGPSVIQYF | TGCGCCAGCAGGCTTACAGGGCCCAGTGTCATTCAGTACTTC
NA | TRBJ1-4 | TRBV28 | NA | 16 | CASSPGLGSAGGKLFF | TGTGCCAGCAGTCCTGGGCTCGGGTCGGCCGGGGGAAAACTGTTTTTT
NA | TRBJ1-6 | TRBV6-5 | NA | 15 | CASSFVQGGNSPLHF | TGTGCCAGCAGTTTCGTCCAGGGTGGCAATTCACCCCTCCACTTT
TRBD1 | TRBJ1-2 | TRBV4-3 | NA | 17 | CASSQGTGGDVNYGYTF | TGCGCCAGCAGCCAAGGGACAGGGGGCGACGTAAACTATGGCTACACCTTC
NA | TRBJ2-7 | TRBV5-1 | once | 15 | CASSAGGLASYEQYF | TGCGCCAGCAGCGCCGGTGGGCTAGCCTCCTACGAGCAGTACTTC
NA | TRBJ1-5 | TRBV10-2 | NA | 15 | CASREGGAGDQPQHF | TGCGCCAGCAGGGAGGGAGGGGCGGGGGATCAGCCCCAGCATTTT
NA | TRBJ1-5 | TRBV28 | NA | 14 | CASSYGRSYQPQHF | TGTGCCAGCAGTTATGGCAGAAGTTATCAGCCCCAGCATTTT
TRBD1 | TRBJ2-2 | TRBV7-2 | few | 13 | CAVQGARTGELFF | TGTGCCGTACAGGGGGCGAGAACCGGGGAGCTGTTTTTT
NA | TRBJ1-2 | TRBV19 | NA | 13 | CASSRNRDYGYTF | TGTGCCAGTAGTCGGAACAGGGATTATGGCTACACCTTC
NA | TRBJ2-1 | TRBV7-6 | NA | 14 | CASSVRAGPNEQFF | TGTGCCAGCAGCGTTCGTGCGGGCCCCAATGAGCAGTTCTTC
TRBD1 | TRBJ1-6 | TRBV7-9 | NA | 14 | CASSSPGQGSPLHF | TGTGCCAGCAGCTCACCGGGACAGGGATCACCCCTCCACTTT
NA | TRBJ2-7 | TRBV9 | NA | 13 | CASSPGVANEQYF | TGTGCCAGCAGCCCCGGAGTTGCCAACGAGCAGTACTTC
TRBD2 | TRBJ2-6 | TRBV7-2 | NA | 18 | CASSSGTSGKTGANVLTF | TGTGCCAGCAGCTCGGGGACTAGCGGGAAAACTGGGGCCAACGTCCTGACTTTC
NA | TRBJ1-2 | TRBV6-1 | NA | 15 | CASSEGRPGEIGYTF | TGTGCCAGCAGTGAAGGACGGCCAGGGGAGATTGGCTACACCTTC
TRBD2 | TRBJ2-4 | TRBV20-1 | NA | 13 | CSASVGRDTIQYF | TGCAGTGCTAGTGTCGGGAGGGATACCATTCAGTACTTC
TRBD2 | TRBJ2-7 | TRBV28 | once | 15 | CASSLPASGSYEQYF | TGTGCCAGCAGTTTACCGGCTAGCGGTTCCTACGAGCAGTACTTC
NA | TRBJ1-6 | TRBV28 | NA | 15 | CASSTWGRANSPLHF | TGTGCCAGCAGCACTTGGGGGAGGGCGAATTCACCCCTCCACTTT
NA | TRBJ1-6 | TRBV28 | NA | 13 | CASSITYNSPLHF | TGTGCCAGCAGTATCACCTATAATTCACCCCTCCACTTT
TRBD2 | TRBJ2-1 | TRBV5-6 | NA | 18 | CASSLRWTSGSPIIEQFF | TGTGCCAGCAGCTTGCGATGGACTAGCGGGAGCCCGATTATCGAGCAGTTCTTC
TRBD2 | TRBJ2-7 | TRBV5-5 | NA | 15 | CASSLGGGALEEQYF | TGTGCCAGCAGCTTGGGCGGGGGGGCCTTAGAAGAGCAGTACTTC
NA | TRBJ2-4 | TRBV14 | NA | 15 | CASSQVGATANIQYF | TGTGCCAGCAGCCAAGTAGGGGCAACAGCAAACATTCAGTACTTC
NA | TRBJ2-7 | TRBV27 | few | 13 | CASSFSGGYEQYF | TGTGCCAGCAGTTTTAGCGGAGGTTACGAGCAGTACTTC
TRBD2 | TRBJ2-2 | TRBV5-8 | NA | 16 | CASRPGLAGFTGELFF | TGTGCCAGCAGACCGGGACTAGCGGGATTCACCGGGGAGCTGTTTTTT
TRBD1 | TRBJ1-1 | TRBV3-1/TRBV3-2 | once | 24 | CASSQDRPRDRPHPRTLLNTEAFF | TGTGCCAGCAGCCAAGATCGCCCCCGGGACAGACCTCACCCCCGGACATTATTGAACACTGAAGCTTTCTTT
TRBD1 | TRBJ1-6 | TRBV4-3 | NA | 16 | CASSHKSGTVASPLHF | TGCGCCAGCAGCCATAAATCCGGGACAGTCGCTTCACCCCTCCACTTT
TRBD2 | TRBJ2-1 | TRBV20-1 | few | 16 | CSASWRGGNSYNEQFF | TGCAGTGCTAGTTGGCGGGGGGGCAATTCCTACAATGAGCAGTTCTTC
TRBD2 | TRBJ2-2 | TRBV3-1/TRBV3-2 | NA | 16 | CASSQGRTSRAGELFF | TGTGCCAGCAGCCAAGGGCGGACTAGCAGGGCCGGGGAGCTGTTTTTT
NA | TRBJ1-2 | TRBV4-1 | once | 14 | CASSQVDNYYGYTF | TGCGCCAGCAGCCAAGTGGACAACTACTATGGCTACACCTTC
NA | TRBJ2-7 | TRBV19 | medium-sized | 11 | CASSTRQEQYF | TGTGCCAGTAGTACCCGACAGGAGCAGTACTTC
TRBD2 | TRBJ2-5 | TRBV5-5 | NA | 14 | CASSLAGSGGTQYF | TGTGCCAGCAGCTTGGCAGGGTCGGGGGGGACCCAGTACTTC
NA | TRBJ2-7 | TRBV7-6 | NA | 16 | CASSHKGFRRTYEQYF | TGTGCCAGCAGCCATAAAGGTTTTCGGAGAACCTACGAGCAGTACTTC
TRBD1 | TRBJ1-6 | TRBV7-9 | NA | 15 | CASRYRDSENSPLHF | TGTGCCAGCAGATACCGGGACAGCGAGAATTCACCCCTCCACTTT
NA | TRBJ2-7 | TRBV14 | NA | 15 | CASSLILGGSYEQYF | TGTGCCAGCAGCCTCATCCTCGGGGGCTCCTACGAGCAGTACTTC
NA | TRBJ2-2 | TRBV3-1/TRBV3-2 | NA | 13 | CASSPGRTGELFF | TGTGCCAGCAGCCCTGGGCGTACCGGGGAGCTGTTTTTT
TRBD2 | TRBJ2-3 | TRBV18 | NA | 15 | CASSPTSGGTDTQYF | TGTGCCAGCTCACCGACTAGCGGGGGCACAGATACGCAGTATTTT
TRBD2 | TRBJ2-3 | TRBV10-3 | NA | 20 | CAISPVPSSGRAVGTDTQYF | TGTGCCATCAGTCCCGTTCCCTCTAGCGGGAGGGCCGTCGGCACAGATACGCAGTATTTT